The rows below give T cell receptor beta chains drawn from one sample of a study of blood T cell repertoires in COVID-19. Produced via immunoSEQ multiplex PCR; TCRdb's table is partial and in-frame only. The sample holds about 48,000 clones; roughly 86% are singletons and the top ten take around 3.1%. The specimen sequenced was PBMCs or T cells enriched from blood (not recorded which). The origin of the receptors is a woman in her forties or fifties who had recovered from COVID-19. Each CDR3 is given with its conserved first and last residue. The D gene is left open where the match is weak. Clone size, where shown, is once, few, many, or a class for clones that have expanded.

>NA|TRBJ2-2|TRBV25-1|once
CASSEYRGTNTGELFF
TGTGCCAGCAGTGAATATCGGGGGACGAACACCGGGGAGCTGTTTTTT
>TRBD1|TRBJ1-2|TRBV9|NA
CASSGTGINYGYTF
TGTGCCAGCAGCGGGACAGGGATTAACTATGGCTACACCTTC
>NA|TRBJ1-5|TRBV7-9|NA
CASSFSPNQPQHF
TGTGCCAGCAGCTTCTCTCCCAATCAGCCCCAGCATTTT
>TRBD1|TRBJ1-2|TRBV29-1|NA
CSVRGQMNYGYTF
TGCAGCGTGAGGGGACAGATGAACTATGGCTACACCTTC
>NA|TRBJ2-5|TRBV12-3/TRBV12-4|NA
CASSLGQGETQYF
TGTGCCAGCAGTTTGGGGCAGGGAGAGACCCAGTACTTC
>NA|TRBJ1-3|TRBV18|once
CASSRDLSEGNTIYF
TGTGCCAGCTCTCGAGATCTTTCCGAAGGAAACACCATATATTTT
>TRBD1|TRBJ1-6|TRBV5-4|few
CASSSGQANPYGDSPLHF
TGTGCCAGCAGCTCCGGACAGGCTAACCCCTATGGCGATTCACCCCTCCACTTT
>TRBD2|TRBJ2-2|TRBV7-2|NA
CASSSILAGNTGELFF
TGTGCCAGCAGCTCTATACTAGCGGGAAACACCGGGGAGCTGTTTTTT
>NA|TRBJ2-2|TRBV5-1|NA
CASSFIEGNTGELFF
TGCGCCAGCAGCTTTATCGAGGGGAACACCGGGGAGCTGTTTTTT
>NA|TRBJ1-1|TRBV24-1|NA
CATSARGYTEAFF
TGTGCCACCAGTGCTAGGGGGTATACTGAAGCTTTCTTT
>TRBD2|TRBJ2-1|TRBV4-1|NA
CASSPGLAGGGNEQFF
TGCGCCAGCAGCCCCGGACTAGCGGGGGGGGGCAATGAGCAGTTCTTC
>NA|TRBJ2-1|TRBV10-3|NA
CAISESYVNEQFF
TGTGCCATCAGTGAGTCGTATGTGAATGAGCAGTTCTTC
>TRBD2|TRBJ2-2|TRBV10-2|few
CASSESWSGRGTGELFF
TGCGCCAGCAGTGAGTCGTGGAGCGGGAGGGGCACCGGGGAGCTGTTTTTT
>NA|TRBJ2-5|TRBV5-1|NA
CASSMRTDKETQYF
TGCGCCAGCAGTATGAGGACAGATAAAGAGACCCAGTACTTC